The source of this T cell receptor beta chain is a study of T cell repertoires in cytomegalovirus infection. MiXCR, applied by TCRdb to the reads, yields one record per CDR3 protein. The sample contains over 150,000 distinct CDR3 sequences, approximately 17% of which appear only once. Only a few counts were recorded for this clonotype. Trimming at V came to 0 bases and at J to 0 bases, leaving 2 bases not matched to a gene. The CDR3 spans 16 residues. CDR1 and CDR2 from the germline V gene are SEHNR and FQNEAQ (reference sequence). Sequencing was carried out using CD8+ T cells from PBMCs. The clonotype comes from a human donor in good health (CMV status not recorded). Some clones in this sample may be carry-over from other donors' samples. This chain connects TRBV7-9 to TRBJ1-3; 7 positions match TRBD1. This CDR3 is CASSLARQGSGNTIYF. The CDR3 DNA follows: TGTGCCAGCAGCTTAGCCCGACAGGGCTCTGGAAACACCATATATTTT.